This is a list of T cell receptor beta chains from one sample in a study of T cell repertoires in cytomegalovirus infection. Their antigen targets remain unknown. Via MiXCR, TCRdb re-called the reads, giving one row per CDR3 protein. The data hold 250,000 to 300,000 distinct CDR3 sequences, with less than 25% observed a single time. The sequenced sample was cultured PBMCs, obtained from culture after CMV antigen stimulation. These receptors were obtained from a human donor in good health (CMV status not recorded). Some clones in this sample may be carry-over from other donors' samples. The CDR3 runs from the conserved cysteine through the conserved F or W. The D gene is left open where the match is weak. A row's size may be missing; if present it is once, few, many or a size class.

TGTGCCAGCAGATCTCAGGGGATGAACACTGAAGCTTTCTTT CASRSQGMNTEAFF NA TRBJ1-1 TRBV2 few
TGTGCCAGCAGCACCGGGGGCTACGAGACCCAGTACTTC CASSTGGYETQYF NA TRBJ2-5 TRBV7-2 many
TGTGCCAGTAGTCCCCAGGGGCTGCTGGGAGTAGTAACTGAAGCTTTCTTT CASSPQGLLGVVTEAFF NA TRBJ1-1 TRBV19 many
TGTGCCAGCAGCTTGGGAATCCTTGCGGGAATCGGGAGGGAGACCCAGTACTTC CASSLGILAGIGRETQYF TRBD2 TRBJ2-5 TRBV5-6 NA
TGTGCCAGCAAAAGCGGGACCCCCACCTACAATGAGCAGTTCTTC CASKSGTPTYNEQFF TRBD2 TRBJ2-1 TRBV6-5 NA
TGCGCCAGCAGCCAAGGTCGATACAATCAGCCCCAGCATTTT CASSQGRYNQPQHF NA TRBJ1-5 TRBV4-1 few
TGTGCCAGCAGCTTAAAGGAGCCGGGGGAGCAGTTCTTC CASSLKEPGEQFF NA TRBJ2-1 TRBV5-4 NA
TGCAGTGCTAGAGATCAATATTCGGATGAGCAGTTCTTC CSARDQYSDEQFF NA TRBJ2-1 TRBV20-1 NA
TGTGCCAGCAGCTTAGCTGGGGGGAACACTGAAGCTTTCTTT CASSLAGGNTEAFF NA TRBJ1-1 TRBV7-2 many
TGCGCCAGCACGACTAGCGGAGCTACTAGCACAGATACGCAGTATTTT CASTTSGATSTDTQYF TRBD2 TRBJ2-3 TRBV5-1 few
TGTGCCAGCAGTTACTCGGGACACCTAACCTACGAGCAGTACTTC CASSYSGHLTYEQYF NA TRBJ2-7 TRBV6-5 NA
TGTGCCAGTAGCGCCGGTACGACGGCTTTCTTT CASSAGTTAFF NA TRBJ1-1 TRBV19 NA
TGTGCCAGCAGCTTATCCGGGGCCACCTACAATGAGCAGTTCTTC CASSLSGATYNEQFF NA TRBJ2-1 TRBV7-2 NA
TGCAGTGCTAGGGATCCTGCCGGAAACACCATATATTTT CSARDPAGNTIYF NA TRBJ1-3 TRBV20-1 once
TGCAGTGCCCAAGGGCGGGGTATCTCCTACAATGAGCAGTTCTTC CSAQGRGISYNEQFF NA TRBJ2-1 TRBV20-1 NA
TGTGCCAGCAGTTACTCTTCCAACACAGGGGGCCGTGAGACCCAGTACTTC CASSYSSNTGGRETQYF TRBD1 TRBJ2-5 TRBV6-5 few
TGTGCCAGTAGTATAACCCCTCTAGCGGCTACCACAGATACGCAGTATTTT CASSITPLAATTDTQYF TRBD2 TRBJ2-3 TRBV19 NA
TGTGCCAGCAGTTTTACTAGCGGGACCAGTGAGCAGTTCTTC CASSFTSGTSEQFF TRBD2 TRBJ2-1 TRBV25-1 NA
TGTGCCAGCAGCTCCATTACTCGATCCGGGGAGCTGTTTTTT CASSSITRSGELFF NA TRBJ2-2 TRBV7-6 NA
TGTGCCAGCACATGGGGGAGGGACAGTGAAGCTTTCTTT CASTWGRDSEAFF TRBD1 TRBJ1-1 TRBV19 many
TGTGCCAGTACCTCTAGAAGGCAGGGGAGTACTGAAGCTTTCTTT CASTSRRQGSTEAFF NA TRBJ1-1 TRBV19 few
TGCAGCGTTGGACAGGGGGCGCATGGCTACACCTTC CSVGQGAHGYTF TRBD1 TRBJ1-2 TRBV29-1 few
TGTGCCAGCAGCGGACGCGAGGGGAGTGATGAAAAACTGTTTTTT CASSGREGSDEKLFF NA TRBJ1-4 TRBV7-9 few
TGTGCCAGCAGCACCGGACAGGGTCGCAATGAGCAGTTCTTC CASSTGQGRNEQFF TRBD1 TRBJ2-1 TRBV7-2 many
TGTGCCATCAGTAGGGGGCCGAACACTGAAGCTTTCTTT CAISRGPNTEAFF TRBD1 TRBJ1-1 TRBV10-3 many
TGTGCCAGCAACAGGTACAATGAGCAGTTCTTC CASNRYNEQFF NA TRBJ2-1 TRBV27 NA
TGTGCCAGCAGCTGGGGGGGAAACGGACGGACCTATGGCTACACCTTC CASSWGGNGRTYGYTF NA TRBJ1-2 TRBV7-2 many
TGCGCCAGCAGCCAATACCTAGCAGAGACCCAGTACTTC CASSQYLAETQYF NA TRBJ2-5 TRBV4-1 NA
TGCGCCAGCAGCTTGAAGACTAGCGGGAGTAAAGATACGCAGTATTTT CASSLKTSGSKDTQYF TRBD2 TRBJ2-3 TRBV5-1 few
TGTGCCAGTAGTATATCCAGGAACACTGAAGCTTTCTTT CASSISRNTEAFF NA TRBJ1-1 TRBV19 few
TGTGCCAGCAGTTATCTCGGTCAGGGGAACACTGAAGCTTTCTTT CASSYLGQGNTEAFF NA TRBJ1-1 TRBV2 few
TGTGCCAGCAGCCGAGAGCTAAAATTTAATGAAAAACTGTTTTTT CASSRELKFNEKLFF NA TRBJ1-4 TRBV7-2 many
TGTGCCAGCAGAGGGACTAGCGGGAGTCTTTATGAGACCCAGTACTTC CASRGTSGSLYETQYF TRBD2 TRBJ2-5 TRBV2 few
TGTGCCAGCAAAAAGTTAGCGGGAGAGTCCGATACGCAGTATTTT CASKKLAGESDTQYF TRBD2 TRBJ2-3 TRBV7-3 many
TGTGCCAGCAGCTTGGACAGGGGAAGGGAGACCCAGTACTTC CASSLDRGRETQYF TRBD1 TRBJ2-5 TRBV7-2 few
TGTGCCAGCAGTTTAAGGATTGGTTCGAGCTATAATGAAAAACTGTTTTTT CASSLRIGSSYNEKLFF NA TRBJ1-4 TRBV12-3/TRBV12-4 NA
TGTGCCAGCAGCTTGGCGAGCGGGAGGCGCACGGGAGATACGCAGTATTTT CASSLASGRRTGDTQYF TRBD2 TRBJ2-3 TRBV5-4 NA
TGTGCCAGCAGCCAAGTCAACTTGAACGATGAGCAGTTCTTC CASSQVNLNDEQFF NA TRBJ2-1 TRBV7-3 many
TGTGCCAGCAGCTTCCAAGGACATACCAGCAATCAGCCCCAGCATTTT CASSFQGHTSNQPQHF NA TRBJ1-5 TRBV5-6 NA
TGTGCCAGCAGCTTGGACCCGACAGGGGGCGCGCCCCAGTACTTC CASSLDPTGGAPQYF TRBD1 TRBJ2-5 TRBV7-2 many
TGCAGTGCACCCGACAGAGCCAAAAACATTCAGTACTTC CSAPDRAKNIQYF NA TRBJ2-4 TRBV20-1 NA
TGTGCCAGCAGCTTATCATCAGGGCTGCCCGGGGAGCTGTTTTTT CASSLSSGLPGELFF NA TRBJ2-2 TRBV13 NA
TGTGCCAGCAGCGTACCCGGGAGACAGGGCCCTTACAATGAGCAGTTCTTC CASSVPGRQGPYNEQFF NA TRBJ2-1 TRBV7-2 many
TGTGCCATCAGTGGGACGCACTCCACTGAAGCTTTCTTT CAISGTHSTEAFF NA TRBJ1-1 TRBV10-3 few
TGTGCCAGCAGACGACGGGGGGTGGATGGCTACACCTTC CASRRRGVDGYTF NA TRBJ1-2 TRBV12-3/TRBV12-4 few
TGTGCCAGCAGCCCCAGCGGGAATCTCCTCACAGATACGCAGTATTTT CASSPSGNLLTDTQYF TRBD2 TRBJ2-3 TRBV9 NA
TGTGCCAGCAGCCTCGGACAGCGAACGAGCTCCTACGAGCAGTACTTC CASSLGQRTSSYEQYF NA TRBJ2-7 TRBV7-2 NA
TGCAGCGTGGCGTCGGGCCCTGGAAACACCATATATTTT CSVASGPGNTIYF NA TRBJ1-3 TRBV29-1 few
TGTGCCAGCAGCGGGACAGGCGGCTATGGCTACACCTTC CASSGTGGYGYTF TRBD1 TRBJ1-2 TRBV14 NA
TGCAGTGCTAGGCCCCCAGGACTAGCCCACACTTCTGGGGCCAACGTCCTGACTTTC CSARPPGLAHTSGANVLTF TRBD2 TRBJ2-6 TRBV20-1 NA
TGTGCCAGCACGGACAGGGCTAATTCACCCCTCCACTTT CASTDRANSPLHF TRBD1 TRBJ1-6 TRBV7-9 few
TGTGCCAGCACGGCTGGTCCCCTGTACGAGCAGTACTTC CASTAGPLYEQYF NA TRBJ2-7 TRBV6-6 NA
TGTGCCAGCAGCTTTTTCGGGCAGAACACTGAAGCTTTCTTT CASSFFGQNTEAFF NA TRBJ1-1 TRBV7-2 many